These T cell receptor beta chains were read from a single sample in a study of T cells in localized non-small cell lung cancer. Clones were read by immunoSEQ multiplex PCR, and TCRdb kept only the in-frame ones, dropping some. The table records about 36,000 clones, 90% to 95% of them present only once. Here the sequenced sample was peripheral blood, taken before any cancer treatment. The source is a female donor of 60 years or more with stage I lung adenocarcinoma. CDR3s include the opening cysteine and the closing phenylalanine or tryptophan. The order of the fields is V gene, J gene, clone size, D gene, CDR3 DNA, CDR3 protein. D genes are given only for firm matches. Clone size, where shown, is once, few, many, or a class for clones that have expanded.

v_gene: TRBV6-1; j_gene: TRBJ2-5; abundance: NA; d_gene: NA; CDR3nt: TGTGCCAGCAGTGACGTGGGGCCCCAAGAGACCCAGTACTTC; CDR3aa: CASSDVGPQETQYF
v_gene: TRBV15; j_gene: TRBJ2-7; abundance: once; d_gene: NA; CDR3nt: TGTGCCACCAGCAGAGCAGTAACGAACGAGCAGTACTTC; CDR3aa: CATSRAVTNEQYF
v_gene: TRBV16; j_gene: TRBJ1-2; abundance: NA; d_gene: NA; CDR3nt: TGTGCCAGCAGCCCCATCGTCCGAACTATAAACACCTTC; CDR3aa: CASSPIVRTINTF
v_gene: TRBV4-2; j_gene: TRBJ2-3; abundance: NA; d_gene: TRBD2; CDR3nt: TGTGCCAGCAGCCAGCTAGGACTAGCGGGGGGGCCGGATACGCAGTATTTT; CDR3aa: CASSQLGLAGGPDTQYF
v_gene: TRBV27; j_gene: TRBJ1-6; abundance: NA; d_gene: NA; CDR3nt: TGTGCCAGCAGTTCCCCGTGGGGGGAACGTGCATCACCCCTCCACTTT; CDR3aa: CASSSPWGERASPLHF
v_gene: TRBV10-3; j_gene: TRBJ2-3; abundance: NA; d_gene: TRBD1; CDR3nt: TGTGCCATCAGTGAGTTAACAAAACCAGGGGGCCTAAGGACAGATACGCAGTATTTT; CDR3aa: CAISELTKPGGLRTDTQYF
v_gene: TRBV7-3; j_gene: TRBJ2-1; abundance: NA; d_gene: NA; CDR3nt: TGTGCCAGCAGCTTAACAGGCTTTCCGCTAGATGTGAATGAGCAGTTCTTC; CDR3aa: CASSLTGFPLDVNEQFF
v_gene: TRBV2; j_gene: TRBJ2-1; abundance: NA; d_gene: NA; CDR3nt: TGTGCCAGCAGTGACGTGGGGGCCTCGAGAAATGAGCAGTTCTTC; CDR3aa: CASSDVGASRNEQFF
v_gene: TRBV19; j_gene: TRBJ1-2; abundance: NA; d_gene: NA; CDR3nt: TGTGCCAGCCGCGGGACGATAACTAACTATGGCTACACCTTC; CDR3aa: CASRGTITNYGYTF
v_gene: TRBV7-9; j_gene: TRBJ2-3; abundance: NA; d_gene: NA; CDR3nt: TGTGCCAGCAGCTTAGCGACCGGTACGCAGTATTTT; CDR3aa: CASSLATGTQYF
v_gene: TRBV7-2; j_gene: TRBJ1-1; abundance: NA; d_gene: NA; CDR3nt: TGTGCCAGCAGCCTAAACTCAGTTACGTACGCTGAAGCTTTCTTT; CDR3aa: CASSLNSVTYAEAFF
v_gene: TRBV19; j_gene: TRBJ1-2; abundance: few; d_gene: NA; CDR3nt: TGTGCCAGTAGTATAGCAGGGTCCAGTGGCTACACCTTC; CDR3aa: CASSIAGSSGYTF
v_gene: TRBV6-5; j_gene: TRBJ1-2; abundance: few; d_gene: TRBD1; CDR3nt: TGTGCCAGCAGTTCCGATCCGGGACAGGGTTACTATGGCTACACCTTC; CDR3aa: CASSSDPGQGYYGYTF
v_gene: TRBV10-2; j_gene: TRBJ2-3; abundance: NA; d_gene: NA; CDR3nt: TGCGCCAGCAGTCCGGGACTCGAAAGCACAGATACGCAGTATTTT; CDR3aa: CASSPGLESTDTQYF
v_gene: TRBV19; j_gene: TRBJ2-7; abundance: NA; d_gene: NA; CDR3nt: TGTGCCAGTAGTATGGGGATTGGGGCAGGAGCCCCACGGAGGCAGTACTTC; CDR3aa: CASSMGIGAGAPRRQYF
v_gene: TRBV7-9; j_gene: TRBJ1-2; abundance: NA; d_gene: NA; CDR3nt: TGTGCCAGCAGCTTAGCGCTGGCCAGGCTACTCTATGGCTACACCTTC; CDR3aa: CASSLALARLLYGYTF
v_gene: TRBV5-8; j_gene: TRBJ2-7; abundance: NA; d_gene: NA; CDR3nt: TGTGCCAGCAGCTTGGGGGGACATGACTACGAGCAGTACTTC; CDR3aa: CASSLGGHDYEQYF
v_gene: TRBV6-5; j_gene: TRBJ1-2; abundance: NA; d_gene: NA; CDR3nt: TGTGCCAGTCATACAGGCTCCCCGAAGGATGGCTACACCTTC; CDR3aa: CASHTGSPKDGYTF
v_gene: TRBV5-4; j_gene: TRBJ1-2; abundance: NA; d_gene: NA; CDR3nt: TGTGCCAGCAGCTTGGGCAGGGTGAATGGCTACACCTTC; CDR3aa: CASSLGRVNGYTF
v_gene: TRBV6-5; j_gene: TRBJ1-6; abundance: NA; d_gene: NA; CDR3nt: TGTGCCAGCAGTTATGAATCTTCGGCCAATTCACCCCTCCACTTT; CDR3aa: CASSYESSANSPLHF
v_gene: TRBV6-1; j_gene: TRBJ2-2; abundance: few; d_gene: NA; CDR3nt: TGTGCCAGCCCTGAAAACCGGGACGCGACCGGGGAGCTGTTTTTT; CDR3aa: CASPENRDATGELFF
v_gene: TRBV5-8; j_gene: TRBJ1-2; abundance: once; d_gene: NA; CDR3nt: TGTGCCAGCAGCACCACAGGAACCTATGGCTACACCTTC; CDR3aa: CASSTTGTYGYTF
v_gene: TRBV18; j_gene: TRBJ1-6; abundance: NA; d_gene: NA; CDR3nt: TGTGCCAGCTCGCCAACCCGGGGGCAGGGTTCACCCCTCCACTTT; CDR3aa: CASSPTRGQGSPLHF
v_gene: TRBV5-1; j_gene: TRBJ1-2; abundance: NA; d_gene: NA; CDR3nt: TGCGCCAGCAGCGTGGACGGTCTGGTTGGTGGCTACACCTTC; CDR3aa: CASSVDGLVGGYTF
v_gene: TRBV18; j_gene: TRBJ2-2; abundance: NA; d_gene: TRBD1; CDR3nt: TGTGCCAGCTCACCACCGTCCGCGCTGAGACAGGGTTTATTTCCGAACACCGGGGAGCTGTTTTTT; CDR3aa: CASSPPSALRQGLFPNTGELFF
v_gene: TRBV6-4; j_gene: TRBJ2-3; abundance: NA; d_gene: TRBD2; CDR3nt: TGTGCCAGCAGTGACTGGCAACCTCCCCTTCGGCGGGGGTATGGCACAGATACGCAGTATTTT; CDR3aa: CASSDWQPPLRRGYGTDTQYF
v_gene: TRBV7-3; j_gene: TRBJ1-1; abundance: NA; d_gene: NA; CDR3nt: TGTGCCAGCAGCTTAAGCCCGAGAAACACTGAAGCTTTCTTT; CDR3aa: CASSLSPRNTEAFF
v_gene: TRBV10-2; j_gene: TRBJ1-5; abundance: NA; d_gene: NA; CDR3nt: TGCGCCAGCAGGGAGCCCGGGGGGGGCAATCAGCCCCAGCATTTT; CDR3aa: CASREPGGGNQPQHF
v_gene: TRBV6-4; j_gene: TRBJ1-2; abundance: NA; d_gene: NA; CDR3nt: TGTGCCAGCAGTGACGCCTCGAGGGGGATGGTGGGCTACACCTTC; CDR3aa: CASSDASRGMVGYTF
v_gene: TRBV25-1; j_gene: TRBJ2-7; abundance: NA; d_gene: TRBD2; CDR3nt: TGTGCCAGCAGTGAACTTTTTAGCGGGGGGTTAACCTACGAGCAGTACTTC; CDR3aa: CASSELFSGGLTYEQYF
v_gene: TRBV19; j_gene: TRBJ1-1; abundance: once; d_gene: NA; CDR3nt: TGTGCCAGTACCGACGGTTGGACAGCGAACACTGAAGCTTTCTTT; CDR3aa: CASTDGWTANTEAFF
v_gene: TRBV19; j_gene: TRBJ2-5; abundance: NA; d_gene: NA; CDR3nt: TGTGCCAGTAGTATAGATACTAGTTCTGAGACCCAGTACTTC; CDR3aa: CASSIDTSSETQYF
v_gene: TRBV7-8; j_gene: TRBJ1-2; abundance: NA; d_gene: NA; CDR3nt: TGTGCCAGGGGAGGGGCCGATCCTAACTATGGCTACACCTTC; CDR3aa: CARGGADPNYGYTF
v_gene: TRBV2; j_gene: TRBJ2-5; abundance: once; d_gene: NA; CDR3nt: TGTGCCAGCAGTCCGGTCACGGGCCTGACCCAGTACTTC; CDR3aa: CASSPVTGLTQYF
v_gene: TRBV6-5; j_gene: TRBJ2-1; abundance: NA; d_gene: NA; CDR3nt: TGTGCCGCGTGGGGACTTTACAATGAGCAGTTCTTC; CDR3aa: CAAWGLYNEQFF